The rows below give T cell receptor beta chains drawn from one sample of a study of blood T cells in healthy people across ages. TCRdb redid the calling of the 5' RACE reads with MiXCR, one entry per CDR3 protein. The sample lists some 1.1 million distinct CDR3 sequences, roughly two fifths occurring once. Sequencing was done on a sample of blood. The receptors were gathered from a man aged 18 to 29 in good health. Each CDR3 is given with its conserved first and last residue. D genes are given only for firm matches. The size field is filled for only some rows; it gives once, few, many or a size class.

D	V	J	size	DNA	CDR3
-	TRBV10-3	TRBJ2-3	few	TGTGCCATCAGCACACTCAGGGGGGGCCCAGATACGCAGTATTTT	CAISTLRGGPDTQYF
-	TRBV7-2	TRBJ1-4	-	TGTGCCAGCGGCTTAGCAGGGACAATTAATGAAAAACTGTTTTTT	CASGLAGTINEKLFF
-	TRBV5-5	TRBJ2-1	-	TGTGCCAGCAGCCTCGTGGGGGCCGAGCAGTTCTTC	CASSLVGAEQFF
-	TRBV7-2	TRBJ1-4	few	TGTGCCAGCAGCTTATTGGGGCGGGAAACTAATGAAAAACTGTTTTTT	CASSLLGRETNEKLFF
TRBD1	TRBV5-1	TRBJ2-1	-	TGTGCCAGCAGCTTGTCGACAGGGAGCTTTTACAATGAGCAGTTCTTC	CASSLSTGSFYNEQFF
-	TRBV3-1	TRBJ1-1	few	TGTGCCAGCAGCCAAGCATCGTACACTGAAGCTTTCTTT	CASSQASYTEAFF
-	TRBV10-3	TRBJ2-7	many	TGTGCCATCAGCCGGGACTCAAGTAGCGAGCAGTACTTC	CAISRDSSSEQYF
-	TRBV13	TRBJ1-2	-	TGTGCCAGCAGCTTTCGGGACTCTCGCTGGGATGGCTACACCTTC	CASSFRDSRWDGYTF
TRBD1	TRBV20-1	TRBJ2-7	-	TGCAGTGCAGGGGGCGCCCCCTACGAGCAGTACTTC	CSAGGAPYEQYF
-	TRBV5-1	TRBJ2-6	-	TGCGCCAGCAGCTTGGCCCCGGGATCCTCTGGGGCCAACGTCCTGACTTTC	CASSLAPGSSGANVLTF
-	TRBV12-3/TRBV12-4	TRBJ2-2	-	TGTGCCAGCAGGTCCATTGTCGGGGGAAACACCGGGGAGCTGTTTTTT	CASRSIVGGNTGELFF
-	TRBV18	TRBJ1-5	-	TGTGCCAGCTCACCTTTCGGTAATGGCAATCAGCCCCAGCATTTT	CASSPFGNGNQPQHF
-	TRBV7-9	TRBJ2-5	-	TGTGCCAGCAGCCCAATTGTCGGAGGCAAAGAGACCCAGTACTTC	CASSPIVGGKETQYF
-	TRBV4-1	TRBJ2-7	few	TGCGCCAGCAGCCGCACAGCTTCATCCTACGAGCAGTACTTC	CASSRTASSYEQYF
TRBD1	TRBV4-3	TRBJ2-3	-	TGCGCCAGCAGCCAGTTGGGACAGGGGGCAGATACGCAGTATTTT	CASSQLGQGADTQYF
TRBD1	TRBV5-1	TRBJ2-5	few	TGCGCCAGCAGCTTTCCGGGACAGGGGGACGGGACCCAGTACTTC	CASSFPGQGDGTQYF
TRBD2	TRBV2	TRBJ2-5	-	TGTGCCAGCATCGGGACTAGCGGGGGAAGGACGGAGACCCAGTACTTC	CASIGTSGGRTETQYF